A single count supports the clone carrying this T cell receptor (beta chain). Other DNA sequences from this sample encode an identical CDR3 as well. This record belongs to a study of control samples from healthy donors and cancer patients. Germline CDR1 is SNHLY and CDR2 is FYNNEI. V was pared by 6 bases and J by 0 bases, with 9 bases between. CDR3 length: 14 amino acids. Sequencing used immunoSEQ multiplex PCR; TCRdb keeps in-frame clones, though not all of them. In the table there are over 150,000 clones, under 96% of which are singletons. This sequence was found in a woman in her twenties or thirties in good health. The genes are TRBV2 and TRBJ2-1, with D unclear. Sequencing input: blood. CDR3 sequence: CASSTESSYNEQFF. CDR3 coding DNA: TGTGCCAGCAGCACAGAGAGCTCCTACAATGAGCAGTTCTTC.